Shown below are 6 T cell receptor beta chains from a single sample sequenced in a study of T-cell memory formation after mild COVID-19. A single record per CDR3 protein comes from TCRdb applying MiXCR to the 5' RACE reads. The repertoire includes some 410,000 distinct CDR3 sequences, about 25% of them detected once, and about 12% sits in the top ten. Sequenced sample: PBMCs or a T cell subset sorted from them (not recorded which). Receptors originate from an adult woman who had mild COVID-19 (a few samples of this study predate the infection). Cell type and time point are not known.

This clonotype was seen more than once but under ten times. The chain links TRBV12-3 or TRBV12-4 to TRBJ1-1; D possibly corresponds to TRBD1 (5 bases). The CDR3 is 12 amino acids. Between the trimmed V and J ends, which lost 6 bases and 6 bases, there was a span of 11 bases. In DNA form, the CDR3 reads TGTGCCAGCAGGGGGGGATGGTCTGAAGCTTTCTTT. This encodes CASRGGWSEAFF.

This clonotype showed up just a few times. The rearrangement joins TRBV7-2 to TRBJ2-1; D unclear. Germline CDR1 is SGHTA and CDR2 is FQGNSA. Trimming took off 7 bases at V and 2 bases at J, with 15 bases between the two ends. This CDR3 is built from 15 residues. The CDR3 nucleotides are TGTGCCAGCACCTTCTCGAGAACGACCTACAATGAGCAGTTCTTC. Its translation is CASTFSRTTYNEQFF. The full variable domain, completed using reference TRBV7-2 and TRBJ2-1, is GAGVSQSPSNKVTEKGKDVELRCDPISGHTALYWYRQSLGQGLEFLIYFQGNSAPDKSGLPSDRFSAERTGGSVSTLTIQRTQQEDSAVYLCASTFSRTTYNEQFFGPGTRLTVL.

The sample holds a few counts of this clonotype. CDR3 sequence: CASSFQANYGYTF. In DNA form, the CDR3 reads TGTGCCAGCAGTTTCCAGGCTAACTATGGCTACACCTTC. The chain combines TRBV12-3 or TRBV12-4 with TRBJ1-2; no clear D gene. The V gene lost 3 bases and the J gene lost 0 bases, with 5 bases spanning the gap. This CDR3 comprises 13 residues.

The chain is built from TRBV6-2 or TRBV6-3 and TRBJ2-3; 7 bases match TRBD2. The CDR3 is 16 residues long. The trim removed 5 bases at V and 4 bases at J, leaving 12 bases unmatched. Germline V gene lookup returns CDR1 MNHEY and CDR2 SVGEGT. CDR3 coding DNA: TGTGCCAGCAGTCGACGCCGCGGGAGAGGGGCAGATACGCAGTATTTT. Translated: CASSRRRGRGADTQYF.

This clonotype was detected only a few times. Its ends do not fully match the called genes, so a read error is possible. The genes are TRBV27 and TRBJ1-1, with D uncertain. The CDR3 contains 14 residues. Germline V CDR1 and CDR2: MNHEY, SMNVEV (reference sequence). The CDR3 reads CASSLSDGNTEAFF. The CDR3 coding sequence is TGTGCCAGCAGTCTATCGGACGGAAACACTGAAGCTTTCTTT.

The chain joins TRBV5-1 to TRBJ1-2; no clear D. CDR3 length: 12 residues. Per the germline V gene, CDR1 is SGHRS and CDR2 is YFSETQ. V shed 4 bases and J shed 7 bases, with 11 bases lying between them. The CDR3: CASSRGSGGYTF. The CDR3 bases are TGCGCCAGCAGCCGGGGATCGGGTGGCTACACCTTC. Together with reference TRBV5-1 and TRBJ1-2, the CDR3 gives the full variable domain: KAGVTQTPRYLIKTRGQQVTLSCSPISGHRSVSWYQQTPGQGLQFLFEYFSETQRNKGNFPGRFSGRQFSNSRSEMNVSTLELGDSALYLCASSRGSGGYTFGSGTRLTVV.